This T cell receptor beta chain is from a study of metastatic and nonmetastatic thyroid tumors. Thyroid surgery was preceded by no treatment in any patient. In its sample, this clone ranks as medium-sized (0.01 to 0.1%). This CDR3 spans 13 amino acids. Trimming removed 8 bases at V and 4 bases at J, with 15 bases between. Germline assignment: CDR1 MNHNS and CDR2 SASEGT. TCRdb re-analyzed the PCR reads using MiXCR. In the table there are tens of thousands of clones, 9.5% to 13% of which are singletons. This chain connects TRBV6-1 to TRBJ2-7; no clear D. The receptor's source is a female donor with papillary thyroid cancer or a benign thyroid nodule (not recorded which). Some clones in this sample may be carry-over from other donors' samples. The sample comprised blood. The DNA of the CDR3 is TGTGCCAGCGGTTTGAGCCTCGGTTACGAGCAGTACTTC. Translation gives CASGLSLGYEQYF.